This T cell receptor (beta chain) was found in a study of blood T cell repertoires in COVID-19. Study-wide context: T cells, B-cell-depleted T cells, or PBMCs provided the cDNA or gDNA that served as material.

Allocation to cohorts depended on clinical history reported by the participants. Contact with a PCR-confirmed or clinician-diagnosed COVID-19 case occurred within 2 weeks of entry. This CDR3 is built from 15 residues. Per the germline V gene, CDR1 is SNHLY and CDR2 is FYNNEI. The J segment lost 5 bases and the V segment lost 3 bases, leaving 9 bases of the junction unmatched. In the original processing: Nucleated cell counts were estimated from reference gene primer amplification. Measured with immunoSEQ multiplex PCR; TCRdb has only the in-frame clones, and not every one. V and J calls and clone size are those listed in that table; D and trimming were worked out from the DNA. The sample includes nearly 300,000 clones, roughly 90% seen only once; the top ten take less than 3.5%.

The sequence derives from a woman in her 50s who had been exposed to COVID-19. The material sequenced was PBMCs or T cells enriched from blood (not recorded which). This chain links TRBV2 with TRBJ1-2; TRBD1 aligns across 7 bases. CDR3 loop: CASSDPDRVGYGYTF. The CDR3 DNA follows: TGTGCCAGCAGTGACCCCGACAGGGTGGGGTATGGCTACACCTTC.